This is a list of T cell receptor beta chains from one sample in a study of long-term antiretroviral therapy in people with HIV. Assay: immunoSEQ multiplex PCR; the TCRdb copy retains only in-frame clones and omits some. The data hold roughly 7,200 clones, with around 73% observed a single time. The source material was unsorted PBMCs, sampled 0.2 years after starting antiretroviral therapy. The receptor source for this set is a man in his forties with HIV. The CDR3 runs from the conserved cysteine through the conserved F or W. A D gene is named only where the DNA matches it firmly. Rows give clone size only sometimes, using once, few, many, or a class for an expanded clone.

>TRBV18|TRBJ2-7|once|TRBD2
CASSPIGGAAYEQYF
TGTGCCAGCTCACCAATCGGGGGGGCCGCCTACGAGCAGTACTTC
>TRBV4-1|TRBJ1-1|.|.
CASSQRGSGLNTEAFF
TGCGCCAGCAGCCAACGGGGTTCCGGTTTGAACACTGAAGCTTTCTTT
>TRBV27|TRBJ2-1|medium-sized|.
CASGWAGNSYNEQFF
TGTGCCAGCGGGTGGGCAGGAAATTCCTACAATGAGCAGTTCTTC
>TRBV6-5|TRBJ1-6|medium-sized|TRBD1
CASSYAGTGSPGLHF
TGTGCCAGCAGTTACGCCGGGACAGGGAGCCCTGGGCTCCACTTT
>TRBV6-6|TRBJ2-7|.|.
CASGFSYEQYF
TGTGCCAGCGGGTTTAGCTACGAGCAGTACTTC
>TRBV19|TRBJ2-3|.|.
CASSKKGTDTQYF
TGTGCCAGTAGTAAGAAGGGGACAGATACGCAGTATTTT
>TRBV7-9|TRBJ2-1|.|.
CASSSRAARTDNEQFF
TGTGCCAGCAGCTCGAGGGCTGCCAGGACGGACAATGAGCAGTTCTTC
>TRBV6-1|TRBJ2-7|.|.
CASSEAGLGTYEQYF
TGTGCCAGCAGTGAAGCCGGACTGGGGACCTACGAGCAGTACTTC
>TRBV27|TRBJ1-2|.|.
CASAAGHLNYGYTF
TGTGCCAGCGCGGCGGGACATTTGAACTATGGCTACACCTTC
>TRBV15|TRBJ1-2|.|.
CATSRGREDSRGYTF
TGTGCCACCAGCAGAGGAAGGGAGGATTCTCGTGGCTACACCTTC
>TRBV5-6|TRBJ1-6|.|.
CASSLYPADLNSPLHF
TGTGCCAGCAGCTTGTATCCGGCAGACCTTAATTCACCCCTCCACTTT
>TRBV7-9|TRBJ1-3|.|.
CASSLQLSSGNTIYF
TGTGCCAGCAGCCTACAGCTTTCCTCTGGAAACACCATATATTTT
>TRBV6-4|TRBJ2-7|.|.
CASSDCKRSYEQYF
TGTGCCAGCAGTGACTGTAAGCGGTCCTACGAGCAGTACTTC
>TRBV6-5|TRBJ1-6|.|.
CATQWGWNSPLHF
TGTGCCACCCAGTGGGGCTGGAATTCACCCCTCCACTTT
>TRBV18|TRBJ1-2|few|.
CASSLLAELNYGYTF
TGTGCCAGCTCACTACTCGCTGAACTGAACTATGGCTACACCTTC
>TRBV19|TRBJ2-5|.|TRBD1
CASRDRGVGETQYF
TGTGCCAGTAGAGACAGGGGAGTAGGGGAGACCCAGTACTTC
>TRBV19|TRBJ2-2|few|.
CASSGQLNTGELFF
TGTGCCAGTAGCGGACAGCTGAACACCGGGGAGCTGTTTTTT
>TRBV2|TRBJ2-1|.|.
CASSEAGTRNEQFF
TGTGCCAGCAGTGAAGCAGGGACGAGGAATGAGCAGTTCTTC
>TRBV29-1|TRBJ2-6|.|.
CSVEVAGANVLTF
TGCAGCGTTGAGGTAGCCGGGGCCAACGTCCTGACTTTC
>TRBV7-9|TRBJ2-6|.|.
CASSLGAGANVLTF
TGTGCCAGCAGCTTAGGGGCAGGGGCCAACGTCCTGACTTTC
>TRBV30|TRBJ1-5|.|.
CAWSAGYNQPQHF
TGTGCCTGGAGCGCAGGGTACAATCAGCCCCAGCATTTT
>TRBV30|TRBJ1-1|.|.
CAWKEGLTTEAFF
TGTGCCTGGAAGGAGGGTCTTACCACTGAAGCTTTCTTT
>TRBV7-9|TRBJ1-1|.|.
CASSLAENTEAFF
TGTGCCAGCAGCTTGGCAGAGAACACTGAAGCTTTCTTT
>TRBV2|TRBJ1-2|.|.
CASRDRINYGYTF
TGTGCCAGCAGGGACCGGATCAACTATGGCTACACCTTC
>TRBV7-2|TRBJ2-2|.|.
CASSFYTGELFF
TGTGCCAGCAGCTTTTACACCGGGGAGCTGTTTTTT
>TRBV4-1|TRBJ1-1|.|.
CASSLQDSTEAFF
TGCGCCAGCAGCCTCCAGGATAGCACTGAAGCTTTCTTT
>TRBV27|TRBJ1-4|.|.
CASSTWGGTGRVREKLFF
TGTGCCAGCAGTACTTGGGGGGGAACGGGTCGGGTCCGGGAAAAACTGTTTTTT
>TRBV5-6|TRBJ2-2|.|.
CASSLGGSGELFF
TGTGCCAGCAGCTTAGGGGGGTCCGGGGAGCTGTTTTTT
>TRBV7-2|TRBJ2-3|.|.
CASSLVGTDPDTQYF
TGTGCCAGCAGCTTAGTGGGGACGGACCCAGATACGCAGTATTTT
>TRBV4-1|TRBJ1-4|.|.
CASSQGGRTNEKLFF
TGCGCCAGCAGCCAAGGGGGCCGGACTAATGAAAAACTGTTTTTT
>TRBV29-1|TRBJ2-7|.|TRBD1
CSGYTGGSINEQYF
TGCAGCGGTTATACAGGGGGCTCGATCAACGAGCAGTACTTC